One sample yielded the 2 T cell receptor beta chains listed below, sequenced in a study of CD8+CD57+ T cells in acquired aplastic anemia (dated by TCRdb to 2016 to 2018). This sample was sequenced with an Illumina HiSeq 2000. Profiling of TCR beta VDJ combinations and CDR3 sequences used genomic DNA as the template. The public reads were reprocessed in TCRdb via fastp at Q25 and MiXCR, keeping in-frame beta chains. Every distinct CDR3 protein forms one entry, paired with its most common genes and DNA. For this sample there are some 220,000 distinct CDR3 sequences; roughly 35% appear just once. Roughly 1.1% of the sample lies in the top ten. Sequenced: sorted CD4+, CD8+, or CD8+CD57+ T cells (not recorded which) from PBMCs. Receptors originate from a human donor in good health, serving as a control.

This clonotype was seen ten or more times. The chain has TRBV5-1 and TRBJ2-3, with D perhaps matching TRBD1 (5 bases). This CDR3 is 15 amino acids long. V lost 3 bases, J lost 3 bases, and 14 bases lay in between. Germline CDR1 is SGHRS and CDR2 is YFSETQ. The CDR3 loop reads CASSSTKQETDTQYF. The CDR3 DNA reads TGCGCCAGCAGCTCGACCAAACAGGAAACAGATACGCAGTATTTT.

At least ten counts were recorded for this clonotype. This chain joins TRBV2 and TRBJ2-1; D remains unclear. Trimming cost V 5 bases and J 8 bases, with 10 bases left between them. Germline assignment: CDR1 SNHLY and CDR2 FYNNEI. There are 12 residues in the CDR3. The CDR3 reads CASSRDVDEQFF. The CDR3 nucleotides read TGTGCCAGCAGTAGAGACGTAGATGAGCAGTTCTTC.